Listed below are T cell receptor beta chains from one sample, sequenced in a study of cytomegalovirus exposure and HLA in healthy donors. Profiling relied on immunoSEQ multiplex PCR, and the TCRdb table lists in-frame clones only, not all of them. The sample includes some 130,000 clones, roughly 78% of them seen just once. Material for sequencing was PBMCs. The receptors shown here come from a man aged 40-55 years in good health and CMV-seropositive. Both conserved end residues are part of each CDR3. The D gene is left open where the match is weak. Rows give clone size only sometimes, using once, few, many, or a class for an expanded clone.

cdr3_aa: CASSFRTRSTDTQYF; cdr3_nt: TGTGCCAGCAGTTTTCGGACACGGAGCACAGATACGCAGTATTTT; d_call: NA; v_call: TRBV28; clone_size: NA; j_call: TRBJ2-3
cdr3_aa: CASSRLPAPRTDTQYF; cdr3_nt: TGTGCCAGCAGCCGCCTCCCAGCGCCCCGCACAGATACGCAGTATTTT; d_call: NA; v_call: TRBV14; clone_size: NA; j_call: TRBJ2-3
cdr3_aa: CASFEGLGTDTQYF; cdr3_nt: TGCGCCAGCTTTGAGGGCCTAGGTACAGATACGCAGTATTTT; d_call: NA; v_call: TRBV5-1; clone_size: once; j_call: TRBJ2-3
cdr3_aa: CASSPGLAGWGTDTQYF; cdr3_nt: TGCGCCAGCAGCCCCGGGCTAGCGGGATGGGGGACAGATACGCAGTATTTT; d_call: TRBD2; v_call: TRBV5-1; clone_size: NA; j_call: TRBJ2-3
cdr3_aa: CASAPYGGATLGNEKLFF; cdr3_nt: TGTGCCAGCGCCCCATATGGAGGGGCAACTTTAGGGAATGAAAAACTGTTTTTT; d_call: NA; v_call: TRBV5-4; clone_size: NA; j_call: TRBJ1-4
cdr3_aa: CASSAGTGINYGYTF; cdr3_nt: TGCGCCAGCAGCGCAGGGACAGGAATAAACTATGGCTACACCTTC; d_call: TRBD1; v_call: TRBV5-1; clone_size: NA; j_call: TRBJ1-2
cdr3_aa: CASSWGRQGNEAFF; cdr3_nt: TGCGCCAGCAGCTGGGGTCGGCAGGGTAATGAAGCTTTCTTT; d_call: NA; v_call: TRBV5-1; clone_size: few; j_call: TRBJ1-1
cdr3_aa: CASSLLAGSYNEQFF; cdr3_nt: TGTGCCAGCAGTCTTTTAGCTGGCTCCTACAATGAGCAGTTCTTC; d_call: NA; v_call: TRBV2; clone_size: NA; j_call: TRBJ2-1
cdr3_aa: CASSLNPGTGWGEQFF; cdr3_nt: TGTGCCAGCAGCTTAAACCCGGGTACAGGGTGGGGGGAGCAGTTCTTC; d_call: NA; v_call: TRBV7-2; clone_size: NA; j_call: TRBJ2-1
cdr3_aa: CASSSLDRYNSPLHF; cdr3_nt: TGTGCCAGTAGTTCCCTGGACAGATATAATTCACCCCTCCACTTT; d_call: NA; v_call: TRBV19; clone_size: once; j_call: TRBJ1-6
cdr3_aa: CASSLGDRGYEQYF; cdr3_nt: TGTGCCAGCAGTTTAGGGGACAGGGGTTACGAGCAGTACTTC; d_call: TRBD1; v_call: TRBV5-4; clone_size: NA; j_call: TRBJ2-7
cdr3_aa: CASSFGTDYGYTF; cdr3_nt: TGTGCCAGCAGTTTTGGCACAGACTATGGCTACACCTTC; d_call: NA; v_call: TRBV28; clone_size: NA; j_call: TRBJ1-2
cdr3_aa: CASSSPGGSNYGYTF; cdr3_nt: TGTGCCAGTAGTAGTCCAGGGGGCTCGAACTATGGCTACACCTTC; d_call: TRBD1; v_call: TRBV19; clone_size: many; j_call: TRBJ1-2
cdr3_aa: CASSLGDRGEAFF; cdr3_nt: TGTGCCAGCAGCCTGGGGGACAGGGGTGAAGCTTTCTTT; d_call: TRBD1; v_call: TRBV7-2; clone_size: few; j_call: TRBJ1-1
cdr3_aa: CASSEGQGYQPQHF; cdr3_nt: TGTGCCAGCAGTGAAGGCCAGGGGTACCAGCCCCAGCATTTT; d_call: NA; v_call: TRBV2; clone_size: NA; j_call: TRBJ1-5
cdr3_aa: CASSLDPQGRSYGYTF; cdr3_nt: TGTGCCAGCAGCTTGGATCCCCAGGGGCGATCCTATGGCTACACCTTC; d_call: NA; v_call: TRBV5-4; clone_size: NA; j_call: TRBJ1-2
cdr3_aa: CASSLDPSGNEYF; cdr3_nt: TGTGCCAGCAGCTTAGATCCTAGCGGGAACGAGTACTTC; d_call: TRBD2; v_call: TRBV11-2; clone_size: few; j_call: TRBJ2-7
cdr3_aa: CASSPSGQGNGGNTEAFF; cdr3_nt: TGTGCCAGCTCACCCTCGGGACAGGGGAACGGAGGGAACACTGAAGCTTTCTTT; d_call: TRBD1; v_call: TRBV18; clone_size: NA; j_call: TRBJ1-1
cdr3_aa: CASSYPGLAGPYEQYF; cdr3_nt: TGTGCCAGCAGTTACCCGGGACTAGCGGGACCTTACGAGCAGTACTTC; d_call: TRBD2; v_call: TRBV6-7; clone_size: few; j_call: TRBJ2-7
cdr3_aa: CASSFGVSYEQYF; cdr3_nt: TGTGCCAGCAGCTTCGGGGTGTCCTACGAGCAGTACTTC; d_call: NA; v_call: TRBV5-6; clone_size: few; j_call: TRBJ2-7
cdr3_aa: CASSLSPQETQYF; cdr3_nt: TGCGCCAGCAGCCTATCTCCCCAAGAGACCCAGTACTTC; d_call: NA; v_call: TRBV5-1; clone_size: NA; j_call: TRBJ2-5
cdr3_aa: CASSRGGDSYEQYF; cdr3_nt: TGTGCCAGCAGCCGGGGTGGCGACTCCTACGAGCAGTACTTC; d_call: NA; v_call: TRBV11-3; clone_size: NA; j_call: TRBJ2-7
cdr3_aa: CSARTSNEKLFF; cdr3_nt: TGCAGCGCCCGGACATCCAATGAAAAACTGTTTTTT; d_call: NA; v_call: TRBV29-1; clone_size: once; j_call: TRBJ1-4
cdr3_aa: CASSIWSGTGGNNEQFF; cdr3_nt: TGTGCCAGTAGTATATGGTCCGGGACAGGGGGCAACAATGAGCAGTTCTTC; d_call: TRBD1; v_call: TRBV19; clone_size: few; j_call: TRBJ2-1
cdr3_aa: CASSVAVGRAGETQYF; cdr3_nt: TGTGCCAGCAGCGTAGCAGTCGGGAGGGCCGGTGAGACCCAGTACTTC; d_call: TRBD2; v_call: TRBV9; clone_size: NA; j_call: TRBJ2-5
cdr3_aa: CASSLLGLADTQYF; cdr3_nt: TGCGCCAGCAGCCTACTGGGACTAGCGGATACGCAGTATTTT; d_call: TRBD2; v_call: TRBV5-1; clone_size: NA; j_call: TRBJ2-3
cdr3_aa: CASSLTTGGLVGMNTEAFF; cdr3_nt: TGCGCCAGCAGCTTGACGACAGGGGGATTGGTTGGGATGAACACTGAAGCTTTCTTT; d_call: TRBD1; v_call: TRBV5-1; clone_size: NA; j_call: TRBJ1-1
cdr3_aa: CATEEGGNYNEQFF; cdr3_nt: TGTGCCACCGAGGAAGGGGGAAACTACAATGAGCAGTTCTTC; d_call: NA; v_call: TRBV15; clone_size: NA; j_call: TRBJ2-1
cdr3_aa: CASSYKGWRGVADEQFF; cdr3_nt: TGTGCCAGCAGCTACAAAGGATGGCGGGGAGTCGCCGATGAGCAGTTCTTC; d_call: NA; v_call: TRBV11-2; clone_size: NA; j_call: TRBJ2-1
cdr3_aa: CASREGSHDEQFF; cdr3_nt: TGTGCCAGCAGAGAGGGATCTCACGATGAGCAGTTCTTC; d_call: NA; v_call: TRBV6-1; clone_size: NA; j_call: TRBJ2-1
cdr3_aa: CASTKRGTPHTGELFF; cdr3_nt: TGTGCCAGTACCAAAAGAGGAACGCCTCACACCGGGGAGCTGTTTTTT; d_call: NA; v_call: TRBV19; clone_size: NA; j_call: TRBJ2-2
cdr3_aa: CAWSSLGALMDEQFF; cdr3_nt: TGTGCCTGGTCGAGTCTAGGCGCCCTCATGGATGAGCAGTTCTTC; d_call: NA; v_call: TRBV30; clone_size: few; j_call: TRBJ2-1
cdr3_aa: CASSPRDSNSPLHF; cdr3_nt: TGCGCCAGCAGCCCCCGGGACAGTAATTCACCCCTCCACTTT; d_call: TRBD1; v_call: TRBV4-1; clone_size: once; j_call: TRBJ1-6
cdr3_aa: CASRVVRAAFF; cdr3_nt: TGTGCCAGCAGGGTAGTCAGGGCGGCTTTCTTT; d_call: NA; v_call: TRBV7-2; clone_size: NA; j_call: TRBJ1-1
cdr3_aa: CASSLGLAGVNEQFF; cdr3_nt: TGTGCCAGCAGCTTAGGACTAGCGGGAGTTAATGAGCAGTTCTTC; d_call: TRBD2; v_call: TRBV11-3; clone_size: once; j_call: TRBJ2-1
cdr3_aa: CASSSYPTVLSTEAFF; cdr3_nt: TGTGCCAGCAGTTCCTATCCTACAGTGTTGAGCACTGAAGCTTTCTTT; d_call: NA; v_call: TRBV27; clone_size: few; j_call: TRBJ1-1
cdr3_aa: CASSWGTGENIQYF; cdr3_nt: TGTGCCAGCAGCTGGGGGACAGGGGAAAACATTCAGTACTTC; d_call: TRBD1; v_call: TRBV5-4; clone_size: NA; j_call: TRBJ2-4
cdr3_aa: CASSLGDRGYEQYF; cdr3_nt: TGTGCCAGCAGTTTAGGGGACAGGGGCTACGAGCAGTACTTC; d_call: TRBD1; v_call: TRBV27; clone_size: NA; j_call: TRBJ2-7
cdr3_aa: CASRLRDRTSYEQYF; cdr3_nt: TGTGCCAGCAGACTCCGGGACAGGACATCCTACGAGCAGTACTTC; d_call: TRBD1; v_call: TRBV28; clone_size: NA; j_call: TRBJ2-7
cdr3_aa: CASSLRTSGRTETQYF; cdr3_nt: TGTGCCAGCAGCTTGAGGACTAGCGGGAGGACAGAGACCCAGTACTTC; d_call: TRBD2; v_call: TRBV5-4; clone_size: NA; j_call: TRBJ2-5
cdr3_aa: CASCTTGRGGTYEQYF; cdr3_nt: TGTGCCAGCTGTACCACCGGGCGAGGAGGAACCTACGAGCAGTACTTC; d_call: NA; v_call: TRBV2; clone_size: NA; j_call: TRBJ2-7
cdr3_aa: CASIQAGTGGSEQYF; cdr3_nt: TGTGCCAGCATTCAAGCCGGGACAGGGGGCTCCGAGCAGTACTTC; d_call: TRBD1; v_call: TRBV25-1; clone_size: NA; j_call: TRBJ2-7
cdr3_aa: CASRMNANRWNQPQHF; cdr3_nt: TGTGCCAGCAGGATGAACGCCAACCGGTGGAATCAGCCCCAGCATTTT; d_call: NA; v_call: TRBV2; clone_size: NA; j_call: TRBJ1-5
cdr3_aa: CASSSYGTGTYEQYF; cdr3_nt: TGTGCCAGCAGTTCGTACGGGACAGGGACCTACGAGCAGTACTTC; d_call: TRBD1; v_call: TRBV27; clone_size: NA; j_call: TRBJ2-7
cdr3_aa: CAVAVVGLTNEQFF; cdr3_nt: TGTGCCGTTGCCGTAGTTGGGCTAACCAATGAGCAGTTCTTC; d_call: NA; v_call: TRBV10-3; clone_size: NA; j_call: TRBJ2-1
cdr3_aa: CASSLSLQGNNEKLFF; cdr3_nt: TGTGCCAGCAGTTTATCCTTACAGGGGAATAATGAAAAACTGTTTTTT; d_call: TRBD1; v_call: TRBV28; clone_size: NA; j_call: TRBJ1-4
cdr3_aa: CASSEVRGEETQYF; cdr3_nt: TGTGCCAGCAGTGAAGTCAGGGGGGAAGAGACCCAGTACTTC; d_call: NA; v_call: TRBV2; clone_size: NA; j_call: TRBJ2-5